This T cell receptor (beta chain) was sequenced during a study of blood T cell repertoires in COVID-19. Whole-study context: T cells, B-cell-depleted T cells, or PBMCs supplied cDNA or gDNA.

Some clones are missing from TCRdb's copy, which holds only in-frame ones; the method was immunoSEQ multiplex PCR. This sample carries about 200,000 clones, roughly 82% of them seen once, and the ten largest clones take roughly 12%. Participants were aged about 18 to 90 years from some 24 US areas. There are 17 residues in the CDR3. The germline V gene has CDR1 MNHEY and CDR2 SVGEGT. Trimming removed 2 bases from V and 2 bases from J, with 17 bases in between. The clonotype comes from a middle-aged man who had recovered from COVID-19. Sequenced sample: PBMCs or T cells enriched from blood (not recorded which). This sequence joins TRBV6-2 or TRBV6-3 and TRBJ2-3, with D possibly matching TRBD1 (6 bases). The CDR3 sequence: CASSYRDKRRNTDTQYF. In nucleotides, the CDR3 is TGTGCCAGCAGTTACAGGGACAAACGCCGGAACACAGATACGCAGTATTTT.